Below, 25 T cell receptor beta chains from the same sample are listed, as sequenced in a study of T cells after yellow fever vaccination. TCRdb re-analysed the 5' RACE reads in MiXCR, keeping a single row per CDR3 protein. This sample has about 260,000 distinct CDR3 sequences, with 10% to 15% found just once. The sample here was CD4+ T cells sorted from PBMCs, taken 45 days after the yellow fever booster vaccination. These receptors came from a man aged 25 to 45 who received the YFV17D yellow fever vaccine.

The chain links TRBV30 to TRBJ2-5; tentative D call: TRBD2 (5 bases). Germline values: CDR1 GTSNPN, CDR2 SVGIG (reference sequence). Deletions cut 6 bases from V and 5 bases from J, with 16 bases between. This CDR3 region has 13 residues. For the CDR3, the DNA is TGTGCCTGCACTAGGCTTAGAGGGGAGACCCAGTACTTC. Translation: CACTRLRGETQYF.

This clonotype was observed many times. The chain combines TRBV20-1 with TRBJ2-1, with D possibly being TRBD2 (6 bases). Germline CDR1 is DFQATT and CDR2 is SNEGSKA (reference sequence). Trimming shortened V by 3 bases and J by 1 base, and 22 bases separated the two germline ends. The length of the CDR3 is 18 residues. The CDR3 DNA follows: TGCAGTGCTAGGAATATCCTTACTTTAGCGGCATCCTACAATGAGCAGTTCTTC. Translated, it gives CSARNILTLAASYNEQFF.

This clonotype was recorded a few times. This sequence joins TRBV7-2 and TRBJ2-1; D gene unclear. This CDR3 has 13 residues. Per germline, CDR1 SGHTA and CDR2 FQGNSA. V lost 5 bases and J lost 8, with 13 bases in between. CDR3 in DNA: TGTGCCAGCAGCACTACGATTCGGGATGAGCAGTTCTTC. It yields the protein CASSTTIRDEQFF.

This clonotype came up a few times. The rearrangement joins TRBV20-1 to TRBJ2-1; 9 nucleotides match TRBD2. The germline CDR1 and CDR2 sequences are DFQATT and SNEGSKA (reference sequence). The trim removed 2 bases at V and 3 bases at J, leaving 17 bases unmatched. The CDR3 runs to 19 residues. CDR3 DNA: TGCAGTGCTAGAACCCTCTGGCGGGAGGGCCGGTCCATCTACAATGAGCAGTTCTTC. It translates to CSARTLWREGRSIYNEQFF.

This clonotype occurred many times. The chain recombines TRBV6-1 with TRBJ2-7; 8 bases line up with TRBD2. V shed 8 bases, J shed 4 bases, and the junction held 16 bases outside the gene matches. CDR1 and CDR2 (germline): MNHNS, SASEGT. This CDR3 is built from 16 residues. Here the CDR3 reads CASWREGGRPRYEQYF. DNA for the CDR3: TGTGCCAGCTGGAGAGAGGGCGGGAGGCCTAGATACGAGCAGTACTTC.

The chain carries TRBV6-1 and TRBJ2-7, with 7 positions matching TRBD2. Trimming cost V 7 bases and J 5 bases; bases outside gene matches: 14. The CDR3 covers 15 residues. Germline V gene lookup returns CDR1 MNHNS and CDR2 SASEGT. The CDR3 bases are TGTGCCAGCACCCGGGGAACGGGGGGACTCCACGAGCAGTACTTC. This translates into CASTRGTGGLHEQYF.

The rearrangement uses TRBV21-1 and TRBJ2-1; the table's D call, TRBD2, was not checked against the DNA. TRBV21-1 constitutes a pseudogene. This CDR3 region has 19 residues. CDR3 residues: CASSHLWTSGVLSYNEQFF. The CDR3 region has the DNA TGTGCCAGCAGCCATCTGTGGACTAGCGGGGTTCTCTCCTACAATGAGCAGTTCTTC.

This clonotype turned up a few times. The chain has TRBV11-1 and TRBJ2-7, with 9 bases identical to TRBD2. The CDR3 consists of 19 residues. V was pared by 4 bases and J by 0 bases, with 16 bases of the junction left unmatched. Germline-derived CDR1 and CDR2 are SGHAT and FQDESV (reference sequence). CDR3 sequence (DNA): TGTGCCAGCAGCTCCTTCCGGGGCGGGAGGGGACGACCCTCCTACGAGCAGTACTTC. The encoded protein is CASSSFRGGRGRPSYEQYF.

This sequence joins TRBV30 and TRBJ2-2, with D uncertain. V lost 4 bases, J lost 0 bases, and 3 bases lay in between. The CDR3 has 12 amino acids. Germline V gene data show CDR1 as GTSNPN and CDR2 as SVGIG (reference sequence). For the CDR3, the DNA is TGTGCCTGGACAGCGAACACCGGGGAGCTGTTTTTT. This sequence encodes CAWTANTGELFF.

CDR3 bases: TGTGCCAGCAGGTTAAACAATGAGCAGTTCTTC. This encodes CASRLNNEQFF. The J gene is TRBJ2-1, the V gene TRBV7-9; D is ambiguous. The germline V gene encodes CDR1 SEHNR and CDR2 FQNEAQ (reference sequence). The CDR3 sequence is 11 residues long. Trimming pared 6 bases from V and 5 bases from J, leaving 5 bases between. Looking up the rest from reference TRBV7-9 and TRBJ2-1 gives the full variable domain: DTGVSQNPRHKITKRGQNVTFRCDPISEHNRLYWYRQTLGQGPEFLTYFQNEAQLEKSRLLSDRFSAERPKGSFSTLEIQRTEQGDSAMYLCASRLNNEQFFGPGTRLTVL.

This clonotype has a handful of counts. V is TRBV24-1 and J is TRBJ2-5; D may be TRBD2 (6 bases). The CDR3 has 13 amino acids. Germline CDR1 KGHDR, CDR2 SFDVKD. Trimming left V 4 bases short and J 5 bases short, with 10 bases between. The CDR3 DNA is TGTGCCACCAGTGACGGGAGCGTTGAGACCCAGTACTTC. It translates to CATSDGSVETQYF.

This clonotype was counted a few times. DNA of the CDR3: TGTGCCAGCAGCCCCTTGTTTGCCGGGTCTGATACGCAGTATTTT. This codes for CASSPLFAGSDTQYF. The V call is TRBV14, the J call TRBJ2-3; no clear D. The V end lost 4 bases, the J end lost 6 bases, and 17 bases lay between the germline ends. Germline CDR1 is SGHDN and CDR2 is FVKESK. The CDR3 runs to 15 residues.

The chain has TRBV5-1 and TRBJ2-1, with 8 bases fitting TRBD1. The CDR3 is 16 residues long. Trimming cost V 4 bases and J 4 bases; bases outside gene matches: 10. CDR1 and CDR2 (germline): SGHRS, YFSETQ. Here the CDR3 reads CASSQGTGQAYNEQFF. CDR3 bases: TGCGCCAGCAGCCAGGGAACGGGACAGGCTTACAATGAGCAGTTCTTC.

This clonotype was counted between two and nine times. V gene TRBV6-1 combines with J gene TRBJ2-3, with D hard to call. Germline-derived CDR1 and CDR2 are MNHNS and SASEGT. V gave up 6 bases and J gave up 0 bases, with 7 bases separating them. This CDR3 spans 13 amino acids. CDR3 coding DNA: TGTGCCAGCAGGCCTTATAGCACAGATACGCAGTATTTT. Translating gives CASRPYSTDTQYF.

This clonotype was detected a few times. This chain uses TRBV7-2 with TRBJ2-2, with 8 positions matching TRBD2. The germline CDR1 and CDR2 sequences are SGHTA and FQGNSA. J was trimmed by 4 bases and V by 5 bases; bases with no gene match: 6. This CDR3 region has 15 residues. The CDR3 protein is CASSLSGVFTGELFF. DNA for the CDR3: TGTGCCAGCAGCCTTAGCGGGGTTTTCACCGGGGAGCTGTTTTTT.

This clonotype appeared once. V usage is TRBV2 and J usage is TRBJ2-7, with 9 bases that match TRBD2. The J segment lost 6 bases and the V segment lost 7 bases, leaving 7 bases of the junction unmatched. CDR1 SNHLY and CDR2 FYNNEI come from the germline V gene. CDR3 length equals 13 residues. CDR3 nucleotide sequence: TGTGCCAGCAAGTTTGGGACTAGCAGCGAGCAGTACTTC. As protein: CASKFGTSSEQYF.

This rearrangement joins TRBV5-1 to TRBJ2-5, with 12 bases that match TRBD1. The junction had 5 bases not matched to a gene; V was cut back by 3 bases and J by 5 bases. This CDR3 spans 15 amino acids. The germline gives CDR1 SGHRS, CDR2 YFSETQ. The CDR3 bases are TGCGCCAGCAGCTCCGGGACAGGGGGCGAGGAGACCCAGTACTTC. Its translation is CASSSGTGGEETQYF.

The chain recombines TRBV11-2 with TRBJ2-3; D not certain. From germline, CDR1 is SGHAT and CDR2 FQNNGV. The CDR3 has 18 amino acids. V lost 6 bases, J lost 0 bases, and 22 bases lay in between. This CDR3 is CASSPQSLSEASTDTQYF. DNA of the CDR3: TGTGCCAGCAGTCCACAGTCCCTCAGCGAAGCTAGCACAGATACGCAGTATTTT.

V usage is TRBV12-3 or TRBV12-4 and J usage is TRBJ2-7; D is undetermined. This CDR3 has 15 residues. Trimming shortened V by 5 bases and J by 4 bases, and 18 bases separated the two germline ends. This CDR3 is CASSIHHGSKYEQYF. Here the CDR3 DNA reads TGTGCCAGCAGTATCCACCACGGGTCTAAATACGAGCAGTACTTC.

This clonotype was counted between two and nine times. The CDR3 loop is CAISATSKETQYF. The CDR3 DNA is TGTGCCATCAGTGCGACATCAAAAGAGACCCAGTACTTC. The chain combines TRBV10-3 with TRBJ2-5; D ambiguous. The CDR3 covers 13 residues. Per germline, CDR1 ENHRY and CDR2 SYGVKD. Trimming took off 4 bases at V and 3 bases at J, with 9 bases between the two ends.

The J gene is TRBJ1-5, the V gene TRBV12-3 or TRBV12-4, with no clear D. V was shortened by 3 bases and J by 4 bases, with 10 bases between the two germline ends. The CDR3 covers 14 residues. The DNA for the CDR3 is TGTGCCAGCAGTTTCAGACAAGTAAATCAGCCCCAGCATTTT. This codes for CASSFRQVNQPQHF.

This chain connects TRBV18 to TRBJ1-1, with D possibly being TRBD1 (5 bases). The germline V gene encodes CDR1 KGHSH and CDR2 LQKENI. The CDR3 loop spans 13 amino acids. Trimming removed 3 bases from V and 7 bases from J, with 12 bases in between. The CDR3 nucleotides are TGTGCCAGCTCACCTAGCCAGGGAAATGAAGCTTTCTTT. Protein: CASSPSQGNEAFF.

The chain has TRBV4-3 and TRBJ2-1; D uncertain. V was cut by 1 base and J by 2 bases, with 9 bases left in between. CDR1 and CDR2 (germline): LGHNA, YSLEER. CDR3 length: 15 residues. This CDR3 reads CASSQVPRTYNEQFF. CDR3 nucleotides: TGCGCCAGCAGCCAAGTCCCACGCACCTACAATGAGCAGTTCTTC.

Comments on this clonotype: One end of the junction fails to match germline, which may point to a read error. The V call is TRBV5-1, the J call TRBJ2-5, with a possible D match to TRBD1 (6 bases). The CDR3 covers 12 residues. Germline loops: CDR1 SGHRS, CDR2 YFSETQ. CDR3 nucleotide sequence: TGCGCCAGCGGACAGACCCAAGAGAGCCAGTACTTC. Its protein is CASGQTQESQYF.

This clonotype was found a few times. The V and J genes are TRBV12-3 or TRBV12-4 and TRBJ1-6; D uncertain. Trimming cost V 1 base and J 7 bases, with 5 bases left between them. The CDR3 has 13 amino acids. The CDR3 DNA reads TGTGCCAGCAGTTTAGATCACAATTCACCCCTCCACTTT. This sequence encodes CASSLDHNSPLHF.